This T cell receptor (beta chain) was identified during a study of shared clonotypes between healthy human individuals. The germline V gene encodes CDR1 LNHNV and CDR2 YYDKDF (reference sequence). The CDR3 runs 13 residues. V lost 2 bases and J 5 bases, leaving 7 bases between the germline ends. Repertoires were generated with immunoSEQ multiplex PCR, while TCRdb's copy carries only in-frame clones and drops some. The sample lists roughly 1,800,000 clones; less than 95% were seen once. Naive CD8 populations comprised CD45RO-negative cells positively selected for CCR7, excluding terminally differentiated effector memory CD45RA+ cells.

Sequencing used naive CD8+ T cells sorted from blood. The origin of this receptor is a man aged 18-30 years in good health. The chain combines TRBV15 with TRBJ2-1; no firm D call. The CDR3 here is CATSRNRDNEQFF. CDR3 DNA: TGTGCCACCAGCAGAAACAGAGACAATGAGCAGTTCTTC.